This T cell receptor (beta chain) was recovered during a study of control samples from healthy donors and cancer patients. V was trimmed by 3 bases and J by 5 bases, leaving 8 bases between them. Per the germline V gene, CDR1 is SNHLY and CDR2 is FYNNEI. CDR3 length equals 13 residues. Profiled with immunoSEQ multiplex PCR; TCRdb holds only in-frame clones, not every one. The sample gives tens of thousands of clones, roughly 90% of which show up once; 1.5% to 2% is in the top ten. The sequencing sample was made of PBMCs. The chain has TRBV2 and TRBJ2-1; no clear D. The TCR originated in a man between 35 and 55 years old with colorectal cancer. The CDR3 DNA sequence: TGTGCCAGCAGTGAGAATATCCACAATGAGCAGTTCTTC. Translation: CASSENIHNEQFF.